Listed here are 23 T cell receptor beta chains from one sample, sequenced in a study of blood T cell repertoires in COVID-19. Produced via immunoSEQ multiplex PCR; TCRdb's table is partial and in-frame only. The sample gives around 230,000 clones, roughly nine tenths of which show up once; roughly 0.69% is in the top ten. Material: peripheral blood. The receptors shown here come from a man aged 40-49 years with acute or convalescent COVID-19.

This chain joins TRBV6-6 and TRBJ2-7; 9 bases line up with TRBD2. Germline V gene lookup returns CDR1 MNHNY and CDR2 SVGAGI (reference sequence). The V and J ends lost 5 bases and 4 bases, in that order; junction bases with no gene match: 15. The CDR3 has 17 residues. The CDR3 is CASSPMTVGGGGYEQYF. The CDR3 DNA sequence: TGTGCCAGCAGTCCGATGACTGTGGGCGGGGGGGGTTACGAGCAGTACTTC.

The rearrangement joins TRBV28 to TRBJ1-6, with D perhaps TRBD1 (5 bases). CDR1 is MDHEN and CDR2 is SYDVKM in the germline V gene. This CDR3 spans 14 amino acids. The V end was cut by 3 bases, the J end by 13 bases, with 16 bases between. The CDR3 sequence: CASSFVRRVEPLHF. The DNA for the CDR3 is TGTGCCAGCAGTTTCGTCCGCAGGGTTGAGCCCCTCCACTTT. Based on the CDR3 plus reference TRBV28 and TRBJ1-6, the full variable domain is DVKVTQSSRYLVKRTGEKVFLECVQDMDHENMFWYRQDPGLGLRLIYFSYDVKMKEKGDIPEGYSVSREKKERFSLILESASTNQTSMYLCASSFVRRVEPLHFGNGTRLTVT.

CDR3 loop: CASSLDRGHTGELFF. CDR3 nucleotides: TGTGCCAGCAGCTTAGATCGAGGTCACACCGGGGAGCTGTTTTTT. This chain links TRBV7-9 with TRBJ2-2; D remains unclear. The CDR3 spans 15 residues. V was shortened by 1 base and J by 3 bases, with 9 bases between the two germline ends. CDR1 is SEHNR, CDR2 FQNEAQ, per germline (reference sequence).

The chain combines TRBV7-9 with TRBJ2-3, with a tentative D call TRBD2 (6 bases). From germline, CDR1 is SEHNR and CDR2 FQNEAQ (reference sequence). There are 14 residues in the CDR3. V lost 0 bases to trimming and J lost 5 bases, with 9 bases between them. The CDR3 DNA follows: TGTGCCAGCAGCTTAGCGGGAGCGGGAGATACGCAGTATTTT. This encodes CASSLAGAGDTQYF.

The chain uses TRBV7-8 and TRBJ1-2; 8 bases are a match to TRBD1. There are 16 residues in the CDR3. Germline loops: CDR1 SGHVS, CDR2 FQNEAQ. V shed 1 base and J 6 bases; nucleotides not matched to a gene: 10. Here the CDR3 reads CASSLGPWTGLDGYTF. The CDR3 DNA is TGTGCCAGCAGCTTAGGGCCCTGGACAGGGTTAGATGGCTACACCTTC. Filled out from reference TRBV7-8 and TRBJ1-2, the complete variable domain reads GAGVSQSPRYKVAKRGQDVALRCDPISGHVSLFWYQQALGQGPEFLTYFQNEAQLDKSGLPSDRFFAERPEGSVSTLKIQRTQQEDSAVYLCASSLGPWTGLDGYTFGSGTRLTVV.

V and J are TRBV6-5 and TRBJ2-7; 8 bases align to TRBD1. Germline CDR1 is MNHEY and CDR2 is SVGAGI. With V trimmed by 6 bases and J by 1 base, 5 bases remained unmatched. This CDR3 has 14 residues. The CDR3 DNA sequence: TGTGCCAGCAGGGCGGACAGGGAATCCTACGAGCAGTACTTC. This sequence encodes CASRADRESYEQYF.

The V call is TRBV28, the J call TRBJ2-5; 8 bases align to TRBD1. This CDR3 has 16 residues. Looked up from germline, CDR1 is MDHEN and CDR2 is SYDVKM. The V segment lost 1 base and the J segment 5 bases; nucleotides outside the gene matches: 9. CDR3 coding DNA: TGTGCCAGCAGTTTATACGGACAGGGAAAGAGGGAGACCCAGTACTTC. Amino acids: CASSLYGQGKRETQYF.

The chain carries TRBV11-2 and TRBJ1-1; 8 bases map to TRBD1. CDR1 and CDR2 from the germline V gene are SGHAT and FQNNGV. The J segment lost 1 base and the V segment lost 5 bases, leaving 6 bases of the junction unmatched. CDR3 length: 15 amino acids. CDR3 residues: CASSPQGAGNTEAFF. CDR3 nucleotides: TGTGCCAGCAGCCCTCAGGGGGCAGGGAACACTGAAGCTTTCTTT.

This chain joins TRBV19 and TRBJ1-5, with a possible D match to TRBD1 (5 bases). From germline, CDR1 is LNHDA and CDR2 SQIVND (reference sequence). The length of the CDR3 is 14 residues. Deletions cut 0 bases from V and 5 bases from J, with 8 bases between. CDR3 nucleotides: TGTGCCAGTAGTATAGAGACAGCCGATCAGCCCCAGCATTTT. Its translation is CASSIETADQPQHF.

The CDR3 region is CASSLGPGQAKYEQYF. The CDR3 nucleotides read TGTGCCAGCAGCTTAGGCCCCGGACAGGCTAAATACGAGCAGTACTTC. V gene TRBV7-9 combines with J gene TRBJ2-7; the match to TRBD1 covers 7 bases. The germline CDR1 and CDR2 sequences are SEHNR and FQNEAQ (reference sequence). The junction had 10 bases not matched to a gene; V was cut back by 1 base and J by 4 bases. The CDR3 totals 16 residues.

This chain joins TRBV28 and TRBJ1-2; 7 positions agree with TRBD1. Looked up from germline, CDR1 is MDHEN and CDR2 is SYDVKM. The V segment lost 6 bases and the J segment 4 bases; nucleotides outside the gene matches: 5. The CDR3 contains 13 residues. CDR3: CASRSGQFYGYTF. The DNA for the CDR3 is TGTGCCAGCAGATCGGGACAGTTCTATGGCTACACCTTC.

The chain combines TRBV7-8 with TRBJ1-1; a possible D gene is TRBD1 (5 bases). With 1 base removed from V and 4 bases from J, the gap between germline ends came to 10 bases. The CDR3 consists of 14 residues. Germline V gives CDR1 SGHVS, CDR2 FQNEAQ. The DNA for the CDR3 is TGTGCCAGCAGCTTAGGTGGGGGGGGCACTGAAGCTTTCTTT. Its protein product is CASSLGGGGTEAFF.

The CDR3 bases are TGTGCCAGCAGCTTATTCAGTGGGAACACTGAAGCTTTCTTT. It encodes CASSLFSGNTEAFF. V and J are TRBV13 and TRBJ1-1; D is unclear. This CDR3 region has 14 residues. Germline CDR1 and CDR2: PRHDT and FYEKMQ (reference sequence). V was cut by 2 bases and J by 1 base, with 8 bases left in between.

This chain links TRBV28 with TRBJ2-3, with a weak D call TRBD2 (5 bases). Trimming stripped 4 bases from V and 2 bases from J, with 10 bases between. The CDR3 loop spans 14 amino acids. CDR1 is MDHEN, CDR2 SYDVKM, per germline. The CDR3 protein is CASSYGVVTDTQYF. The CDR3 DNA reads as TGTGCCAGCAGTTACGGGGTAGTCACAGATACGCAGTATTTT.

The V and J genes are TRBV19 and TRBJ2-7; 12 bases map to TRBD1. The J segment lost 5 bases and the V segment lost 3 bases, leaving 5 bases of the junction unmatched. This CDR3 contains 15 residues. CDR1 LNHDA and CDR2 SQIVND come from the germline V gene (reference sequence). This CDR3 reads CASSIFGTGGNEQYF. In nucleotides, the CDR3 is TGTGCCAGTAGTATTTTTGGGACAGGGGGCAACGAGCAGTACTTC.

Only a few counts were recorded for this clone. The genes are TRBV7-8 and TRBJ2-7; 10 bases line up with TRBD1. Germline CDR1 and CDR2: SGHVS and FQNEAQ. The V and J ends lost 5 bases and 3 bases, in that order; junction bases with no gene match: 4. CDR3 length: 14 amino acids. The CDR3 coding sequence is TGTGCCAGCAGCGCCGGGACAGGGGTCTACGAGCAGTACTTC. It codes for CASSAGTGVYEQYF.

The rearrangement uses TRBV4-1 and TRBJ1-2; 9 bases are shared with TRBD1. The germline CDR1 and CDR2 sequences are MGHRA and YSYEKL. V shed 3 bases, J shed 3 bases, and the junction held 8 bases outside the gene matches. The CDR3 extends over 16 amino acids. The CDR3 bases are TGCGCCAGCAGCCAGGGACAGGGACTACTTGACTATGGCTACACCTTC. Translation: CASSQGQGLLDYGYTF.

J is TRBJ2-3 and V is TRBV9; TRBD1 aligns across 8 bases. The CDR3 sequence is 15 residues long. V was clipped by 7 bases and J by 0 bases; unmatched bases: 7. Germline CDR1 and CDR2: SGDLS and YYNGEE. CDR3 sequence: CASGTGILSTDTQYF. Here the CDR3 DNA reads TGTGCCAGCGGGACAGGAATTTTAAGCACAGATACGCAGTATTTT.

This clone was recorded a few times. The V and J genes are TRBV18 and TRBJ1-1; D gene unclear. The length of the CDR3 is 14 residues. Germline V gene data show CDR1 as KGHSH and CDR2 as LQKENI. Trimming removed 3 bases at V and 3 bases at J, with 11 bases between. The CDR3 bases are TGTGCCAGCTCACCGGTAGGGAGGGACACTGAAGCTTTCTTT. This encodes CASSPVGRDTEAFF.

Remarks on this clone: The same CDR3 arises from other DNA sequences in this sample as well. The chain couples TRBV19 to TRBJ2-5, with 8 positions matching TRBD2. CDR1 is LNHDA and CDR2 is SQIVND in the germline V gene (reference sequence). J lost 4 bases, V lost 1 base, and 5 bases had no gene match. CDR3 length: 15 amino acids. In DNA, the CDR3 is TGTGCCAGTAGTATAGCGGGAGGGCCGCGAGAGACCCAGTACTTC. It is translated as CASSIAGGPRETQYF.

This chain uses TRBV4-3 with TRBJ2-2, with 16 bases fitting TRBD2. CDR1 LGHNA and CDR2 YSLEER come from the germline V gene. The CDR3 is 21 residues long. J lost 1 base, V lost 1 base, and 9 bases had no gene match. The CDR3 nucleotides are TGCGCCAGCAGCCAAGCCGCACCGGGACTAGCGGGAGGGTTGAACACCGGGGAGCTGTTTTTT. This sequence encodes CASSQAAPGLAGGLNTGELFF.

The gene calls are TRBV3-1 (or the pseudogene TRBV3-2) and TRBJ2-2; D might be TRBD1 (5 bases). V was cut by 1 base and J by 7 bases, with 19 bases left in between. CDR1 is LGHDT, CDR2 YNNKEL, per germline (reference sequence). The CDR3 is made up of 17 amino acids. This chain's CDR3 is CASSQGGLRGASGELFF. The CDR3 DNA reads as TGTGCCAGCAGCCAAGGGGGTCTAAGGGGCGCGAGCGGGGAGCTGTTTTTT.

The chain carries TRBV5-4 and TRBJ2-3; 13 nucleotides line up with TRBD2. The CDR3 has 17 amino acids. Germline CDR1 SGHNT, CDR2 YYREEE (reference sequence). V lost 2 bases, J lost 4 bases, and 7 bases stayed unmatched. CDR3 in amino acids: CASSFRGLAGVSDTQYF. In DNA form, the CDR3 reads TGTGCCAGCAGCTTCCGCGGACTAGCGGGGGTGTCAGATACGCAGTATTTT.